This T cell receptor beta chain was found in a study of identical twins. TCRdb processed the 5' RACE reads anew with MiXCR; each CDR3 protein has one entry. This sample yields fewer than 500,000 distinct CDR3 sequences, of which approximately 24% are seen a single time; about 2.7% belongs to the top ten. This CDR3 contains 14 residues. The V gene lost 8 bases and the J gene lost 1 base, with 14 bases spanning the gap. Germline CDR1 reads SNHLY; CDR2 reads FYNNEI. The data also belong to a second study, concerning T cells expressing NK-cell markers. That paper notes: Clones of NKG2C+ T cells that had expanded were of unclear HCMV specificity.

The chain joins TRBV2 to TRBJ1-1; tentative D call: TRBD1 (5 bases). Sequencing used CD4+ T cells sorted from blood. This clonotype was obtained from a woman younger than 30 in good health. The CDR3 region has the DNA TGTGCCAGCGTACGACAGATAAAGAACACTGAAGCTTTCTTT. Its protein is CASVRQIKNTEAFF.